The rows below give T cell receptor beta chains drawn from one sample of a study of cytomegalovirus exposure and HLA in healthy donors. The repertoire was sequenced with immunoSEQ multiplex PCR; TCRdb's copy has only in-frame clones and lacks some. The repertoire holds hundreds of thousands of clones, roughly 83% seen once, with over 0.65% in the top ten. Sample: PBMCs. The receptor source for this set is a boy aged 2 to 10 in good health and CMV-seronegative. Both conserved end residues are part of each CDR3. Each record gives: J gene, clone size, D gene, V gene, CDR3 protein, CDR3 DNA. The D gene is left open where the match is weak. Size is omitted from some rows. Given values are once, few, many or a class for expanded clones.

TRBJ1-4 | NA | NA | TRBV5-1 | CASSPSPSGAEKLFF | TGCGCCAGCAGCCCCAGCCCCTCAGGGGCTGAAAAACTGTTTTTT
TRBJ2-1 | NA | NA | TRBV6-1 | CASSQGGPLRNEQFF | TGTGCCAGCAGCCAGGGCGGACCGCTTCGGAATGAGCAGTTCTTC
TRBJ2-3 | NA | TRBD1 | TRBV11-2 | CASSSTGGPDTQYF | TGTGCCAGCAGCTCAACAGGGGGCCCAGATACGCAGTATTTT
TRBJ2-7 | many | TRBD2 | TRBV19 | CASSFGTSGYEQYF | TGTGCCAGTAGTTTCGGGACTAGCGGCTACGAGCAGTACTTC
TRBJ2-4 | NA | NA | TRBV6-6 | CASSQRGSKNIQYF | TGTGCCAGCAGTCAAAGGGGATCCAAAAACATTCAGTACTTC
TRBJ2-1 | NA | NA | TRBV2 | CASRTDWSSYNEQFF | TGTGCCAGCAGAACCGATTGGAGCTCCTACAATGAGCAGTTCTTC
TRBJ2-1 | NA | NA | TRBV6-1 | CASQWGSTGSGEQFF | TGTGCCAGTCAGTGGGGGTCGACAGGCTCGGGTGAGCAGTTCTTC
TRBJ2-7 | NA | NA | TRBV5-6 | CASSWWREDREQYF | TGTGCCAGCAGCTGGTGGCGTGAGGATCGCGAGCAGTACTTC
TRBJ2-3 | NA | TRBD1 | TRBV5-1 | CASSLGRKSGQGASTDTQYF | TGCGCCAGCAGCTTGGGCCGCAAGTCGGGACAGGGGGCTAGCACAGATACGCAGTATTTT
TRBJ2-2 | once | NA | TRBV5-4 | CASGRNRATGELFF | TGTGCCAGCGGAAGGAACAGGGCGACCGGGGAGCTGTTTTTT
TRBJ2-2 | NA | NA | TRBV4-2 | CASSDSGTRDTGELFF | TGTGCCAGCAGCGATTCCGGGACTCGCGACACCGGGGAGCTGTTTTTT
TRBJ2-4 | NA | TRBD1 | TRBV7-2 | CASSQDRGDIQYF | TGTGCCAGCAGCCAAGACAGGGGAGACATTCAGTACTTC
TRBJ1-6 | NA | TRBD1 | TRBV11-2 | CASSSGDSYNSPLHF | TGTGCCAGCAGCTCCGGGGACAGTTATAATTCACCCCTCCACTTT
TRBJ1-1 | NA | NA | TRBV2 | CASSRGLVDIAFF | TGTGCCAGCAGCCGCGGACTCGTCGACATTGCTTTCTTT
TRBJ1-3 | NA | NA | TRBV4-2 | CASSQVGTGDTIYF | TGTGCCAGCAGCCAAGTGGGCACCGGGGACACCATATATTTT
TRBJ1-2 | few | TRBD1 | TRBV6-1 | CASRRTGLSHGYTF | TGTGCCAGCAGACGGACAGGGCTAAGCCATGGCTACACCTTC
TRBJ1-6 | NA | NA | TRBV27 | CASNSGNSPLHF | TGTGCCAGCAACTCGGGTAATTCACCCCTCCACTTT
TRBJ2-2 | NA | TRBD2 | TRBV2 | CASRTQRGPNTGELFF | TGTGCCAGCAGGACTCAGCGGGGCCCGAACACCGGGGAGCTGTTTTTT
TRBJ1-2 | NA | TRBD1 | TRBV9 | CASSAGQGAGYGYTF | TGTGCCAGCAGTGCCGGACAGGGGGCTGGGTATGGCTACACCTTC
TRBJ2-5 | NA | TRBD2 | TRBV30 | CAWSVLAGPQETQYF | TGTGCCTGGAGTGTACTAGCGGGCCCCCAAGAGACCCAGTACTTC
TRBJ1-1 | NA | NA | TRBV9 | CASSPLTGYTEAFF | TGTGCCAGCAGCCCATTGACAGGATACACTGAAGCTTTCTTT
TRBJ2-7 | NA | NA | TRBV6-5 | CASSSSRTIYEQYF | TGTGCCAGCAGTTCTTCACGGACAATTTACGAGCAGTACTTC
TRBJ2-2 | NA | TRBD1 | TRBV5-1 | CASSLGQGNTGELFF | TGCGCCAGCAGCTTGGGACAGGGGAATACCGGGGAGCTGTTTTTT
TRBJ2-5 | once | TRBD2 | TRBV13 | CASSLRDYLGETQYF | TGTGCCAGCAGCTTACGGGACTACTTGGGAGAGACCCAGTACTTC
TRBJ2-7 | NA | NA | TRBV2 | CASSTGYEQYF | TGTGCCAGCAGTACAGGGTACGAGCAGTACTTC
TRBJ1-3 | NA | NA | TRBV5-8 | CASSFQGAGNTIYF | TGTGCCAGCAGCTTCCAAGGGGCTGGAAACACCATATATTTT
TRBJ2-1 | NA | NA | TRBV5-8 | CASSFGNEQFF | TGTGCCAGCAGCTTCGGCAATGAGCAGTTCTTC
TRBJ1-4 | NA | TRBD1 | TRBV5-1 | CASSQDRAGEKLFF | TGCGCCAGCTCGCAGGACAGGGCGGGGGAAAAACTGTTTTTT
TRBJ1-1 | NA | NA | TRBV19 | CASSIWRGTVEAFF | TGTGCCAGTAGTATTTGGCGGGGGACGGTAGAAGCTTTCTTT
TRBJ1-4 | NA | TRBD1 | TRBV7-2 | CASSRDRGYGKLFF | TGTGCCAGCAGCCGGGACAGGGGTTACGGAAAACTGTTTTTT
TRBJ2-3 | NA | TRBD1 | TRBV7-9 | CASSSGQRLSDTQYF | TGTGCCAGCAGCTCGGGACAGAGGCTCTCAGATACGCAGTATTTT
TRBJ2-7 | NA | NA | TRBV2 | CASSDREATFNYEQYF | TGTGCCAGCAGTGACAGGGAAGCCACCTTCAACTACGAGCAGTACTTC
TRBJ2-2 | NA | NA | TRBV5-1 | CASSLAGAGFTGELFF | TGCGCCAGCAGCTTGGCAGGGGCAGGGTTCACCGGGGAGCTGTTTTTT
TRBJ2-2 | NA | TRBD2 | TRBV19 | CASRTPGGGTGELFF | TGTGCCAGCAGAACCCCCGGCGGGGGGACCGGGGAGCTGTTTTTT
TRBJ2-1 | NA | TRBD2 | TRBV18 | CASSPISGRAGNEQFF | TGTGCCAGCTCACCGATTAGCGGGAGGGCCGGCAATGAGCAGTTCTTC